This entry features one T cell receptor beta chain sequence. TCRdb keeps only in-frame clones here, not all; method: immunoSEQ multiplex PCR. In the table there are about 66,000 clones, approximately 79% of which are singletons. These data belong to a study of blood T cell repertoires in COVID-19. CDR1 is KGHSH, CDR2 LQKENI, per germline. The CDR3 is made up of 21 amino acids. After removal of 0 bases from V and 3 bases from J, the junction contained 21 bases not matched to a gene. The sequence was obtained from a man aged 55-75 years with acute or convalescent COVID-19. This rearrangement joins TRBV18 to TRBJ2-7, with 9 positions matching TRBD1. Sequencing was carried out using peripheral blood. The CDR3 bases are TGTGCCAGCTCACCACCTTTCCTTCGGTCATCTGGACAGGGGATACTCTACGAGCAGTACTTC. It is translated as CASSPPFLRSSGQGILYEQYF.